Included here is one T cell receptor beta chain sequence, with context. The target antigen is unknown. Splitting of each subset's genomic DNA was done evenly across several immunoSEQ plates. Libraries were prepared by immunoSEQ multiplex PCR; TCRdb keeps only in-frame clonotypes and omits some of them. Of approximately 2,300,000 clones listed, just under 95% are singletons. This entry is derived from a study of shared clonotypes between healthy human individuals. Study-wide context: The study used three CD4 naive, three CD4 memory, two CD8 naive and one CD8 memory plate per donor.

The germline CDR1 and CDR2 sequences are MGHDK and SYGVNS. This CDR3 spans 12 amino acids. Trimming pared 8 bases from V and 6 bases from J, leaving 13 bases between. The study, taken as a whole, reports: Some clonotypes were shared by all four sorted-subset donors, while others were not shared. The non-shared ones had lower generation probabilities than the shared ones.

Material for sequencing was naive CD4+ T cells from PBMCs. The subset was: CD45RA+ positively selected. This chain links TRBV25-1 with TRBJ1-1, with a weak D call TRBD1 (6 bases). This TCR was recovered from a man younger than 35 in good health. Some clones in this sample may be carry-over from other donors' samples. The CDR3 DNA follows: TGTGCCAGCTCACAGGGACTCGCTGAAGCTTTCTTT. Translating gives CASSQGLAEAFF. The full variable domain, rest sourced from reference TRBV25-1 and TRBJ1-1, is EADIYQTPRYLVIGTGKKITLECSQTMGHDKMYWYQQDPGMELHLIHYSYGVNSTEKGDLSSESTVSRIRTEHFPLTLESARPSHTSQYLCASSQGLAEAFFGQGTRLTVV.